Below, 20 T cell receptor beta chains from the same sample are listed, as sequenced in a study of siplizumab effects on memory and regulatory T cells. Only in-frame clones appear in the TCRdb table, and some are missing; sequencing was by immunoSEQ multiplex PCR. The top ten clones hold just over 2.5% of a sample with about 100,000 clones, 80% to 95% of them seen once. Sample: CD4+ T cells sorted from blood. The receptors were sampled from a human donor in good health. Some clones in this sample may be carry-over from other donors' samples.

The chain couples TRBV18 to TRBJ1-3; possible D gene TRBD1, 5 bases. V lost 2 bases, J lost 0 bases, and 8 bases lay in between. This CDR3 region has 15 residues. Germline CDR1 and CDR2: KGHSH and LQKENI. The CDR3 DNA reads as TGTGCCAGCTCACCAATGGACAACTCTGGAAACACCATATATTTT. This encodes CASSPMDNSGNTIYF.

The chain couples TRBV29-1 to TRBJ2-1; TRBD2 matches at 12 bases. The CDR3 has 14 amino acids. Germline V gives CDR1 SQVTM, CDR2 ANQGSEA. V was pared by 1 base and J by 8 bases, with 3 bases of the junction left unmatched. DNA for the CDR3: TGCAGCGTTGAAGCTAGCGGGAGGGTCGATGAGCAGTTCTTC. The encoded protein is CSVEASGRVDEQFF.

This chain connects TRBV9 to TRBJ1-4; the match to TRBD1 covers 8 bases. CDR1 and CDR2 (germline): SGDLS, YYNGEE. With V trimmed by 2 bases and J by 8 bases, 11 bases remained unmatched. This CDR3 region has 16 residues. CDR3 sequence reads: CASSVNPGGALEKLFF. For the CDR3, the DNA is TGTGCCAGCAGCGTGAACCCAGGGGGCGCCCTCGAAAAACTGTTTTTT.

This chain joins TRBV19 and TRBJ2-7, with D tentatively TRBD1 or TRBD2 (7 bases each). V lost 9 bases and J 2 bases, leaving 14 bases between the germline ends. This CDR3 has 13 amino acids. CDR1 is LNHDA and CDR2 is SQIVND in the germline V gene (reference sequence). The chain's CDR3 is CASARGGTYEQYF. The CDR3 DNA sequence: TGTGCCAGCGCCAGGGGGGGGACCTACGAGCAGTACTTC.

The V gene is TRBV10-1, the J gene TRBJ2-3, with D perhaps matching TRBD2 (6 bases). Germline V CDR1 and CDR2: WNHNN, SYGVQD (reference sequence). Trimming shortened V by 6 bases and J by 3 bases, and 13 bases separated the two germline ends. This CDR3 is built from 14 residues. The CDR3 region has the DNA TGCGCCAGCAGCCGAGGGACTGGGACAGATACGCAGTATTTT. Amino acids: CASSRGTGTDTQYF.

This sequence joins TRBV18 and TRBJ2-1, with D maybe TRBD1 (6 bases). CDR3 length: 15 residues. The germline gives CDR1 KGHSH, CDR2 LQKENI. Trimming removed 0 bases from V and 4 bases from J, with 10 bases in between. The CDR3 here is CASSPPGTGYNEQFF. CDR3 sequence (DNA): TGTGCCAGCTCACCACCAGGCACAGGGTACAATGAGCAGTTCTTC.

This rearrangement joins TRBV6-5 to TRBJ2-3; 7 positions agree with TRBD1. The CDR3 length is 15 residues. Germline values: CDR1 MNHEY, CDR2 SVGAGI. With 2 bases clipped from V and 2 bases from J, the junction kept 4 bases outside the gene matches. The CDR3 sequence is CASSYDREVTDTQYF. The CDR3 DNA sequence: TGTGCCAGCAGTTACGACAGGGAAGTCACAGATACGCAGTATTTT.

This clone was seen only once. This chain uses TRBV4-1 with TRBJ2-7; weak D call: TRBD2 (6 bases). Per germline, CDR1 MGHRA and CDR2 YSYEKL. V lost 1 base and J lost 0, with 16 bases in between. CDR3 length: 17 amino acids. The CDR3 reads CASSQGRGGSSSYEQYF. The CDR3 nucleotides read TGCGCCAGCAGCCAAGGGCGGGGCGGCTCGAGCTCCTACGAGCAGTACTTC.

This clone was detected a few times. The rearrangement links TRBV19 to TRBJ1-2; D call uncertain. Trimming removed 3 bases from V and 1 base from J, with 18 bases in between. The CDR3 spans 17 residues. CDR1 and CDR2 from the germline V gene are LNHDA and SQIVND (reference sequence). CDR3 nucleotides: TGTGCCAGTAGTATTGGGAACAGAAGAACCCGTAACTATGGCTACACCTTC. The encoded protein is CASSIGNRRTRNYGYTF.

The chain carries TRBV6-6 and TRBJ1-2; 7 bases map to TRBD1. V dropped 10 bases and J dropped 3; count of bases not matched to a gene: 11. The length of the CDR3 is 14 residues. CDR1 and CDR2 from the germline V gene are MNHNY and SVGAGI (reference sequence). CDR3 coding DNA: TGTGCCACCTCAGGACAGGAACTAGACTATGGCTACACCTTC. Translating gives CATSGQELDYGYTF.

V usage is TRBV2 and J usage is TRBJ1-2, with 8 nucleotides matching TRBD1. Germline V gives CDR1 SNHLY, CDR2 FYNNEI. V was pared by 6 bases and J by 0 bases, with 6 bases of the junction left unmatched. The CDR3 consists of 15 residues. The CDR3 sequence is CASRVGQGANYGYTF. CDR3 sequence (DNA): TGTGCCAGCAGGGTAGGACAGGGAGCTAACTATGGCTACACCTTC.

The gene calls are TRBV7-9 and TRBJ1-1; D unresolved. Trimming left V 2 bases short and J 4 bases short, with 5 bases between. This CDR3 has 12 amino acids. The germline V gene has CDR1 SEHNR and CDR2 FQNEAQ (reference sequence). CDR3 nucleotides: TGTGCCAGCAGCTTATATTCCACTGAAGCTTTCTTT. Translation gives CASSLYSTEAFF. The whole variable domain, filled in from reference TRBV7-9 and TRBJ1-1, reads DTGVSQNPRHKITKRGQNVTFRCDPISEHNRLYWYRQTLGQGPEFLTYFQNEAQLEKSRLLSDRFSAERPKGSFSTLEIQRTEQGDSAMYLCASSLYSTEAFFGQGTRLTVV.

The chain combines TRBV6-6 with TRBJ1-2, with D perhaps TRBD1 (6 bases). V lost 5 bases, J lost 0 bases, and 10 bases lay in between. From germline, CDR1 is MNHNY and CDR2 SVGAGI (reference sequence). The CDR3 extends over 14 amino acids. This chain's CDR3 is CASSKNRANYGYTF. CDR3 coding DNA: TGTGCCAGCAGTAAAAACAGGGCTAACTATGGCTACACCTTC.

The rearrangement links TRBV5-1 to TRBJ2-1; 11 nucleotides align to TRBD2. The trim removed 4 bases at V and 5 bases at J, leaving 8 bases unmatched. The CDR3 has 16 residues. CDR1 is SGHRS, CDR2 YFSETQ, per germline. CDR3 loop: CASSPLLAGGHNEQFF. As DNA, the CDR3 is TGCGCCAGCAGCCCCCTTCTAGCGGGAGGCCACAATGAGCAGTTCTTC.

V is TRBV11-2 and J is TRBJ2-7, with 8 bases lining up with TRBD1. With 5 bases clipped from V and 7 bases from J, the junction kept 13 bases outside the gene matches. Per germline, CDR1 SGHAT and CDR2 FQNNGV. CDR3 length: 15 residues. CDR3 in DNA: TGTGCCAGCAGCCCTCTGGGACAGGCGATGGGAGAGCAGTACTTC. The encoded protein is CASSPLGQAMGEQYF.

The genes are TRBV19 and TRBJ2-7; 8 bases match TRBD2. V shed 0 bases and J 0 bases; nucleotides not matched to a gene: 10. The CDR3 sequence is 18 residues long. Germline lookup yields CDR1 LNHDA and CDR2 SQIVND (reference sequence). The CDR3, as DNA: TGTGCCAGTAGTATAGACGGGAGGGCTAGCGGTACCTCCTACGAGCAGTACTTC. This translates into CASSIDGRASGTSYEQYF.

The chain links TRBV28 to TRBJ1-1; D not certain. The germline gives CDR1 MDHEN, CDR2 SYDVKM. The CDR3 loop spans 16 amino acids. V was trimmed by 4 bases and J by 10 bases, leaving 25 bases between them. The CDR3 sequence is CASSYSPTLSHRGAFF. DNA of the CDR3: TGTGCCAGCAGTTACTCACCGACACTTTCACACCGGGGAGCTTTCTTT.

The chain couples TRBV6-1 to TRBJ2-1; possible D gene TRBD2, 5 bases. This CDR3 region has 15 residues. Germline CDR1 MNHNS, CDR2 SASEGT. V lost 9 bases and J lost 6, with 21 bases in between. CDR3: CASNVRPAAANEQFF. The CDR3 DNA reads TGTGCCAGTAATGTCAGACCGGCAGCGGCCAATGAGCAGTTCTTC.

This clone has ten or more counts. This chain joins TRBV6-6 and TRBJ2-5, with D possibly TRBD2 on 5 matching bases. V was pared by 6 bases and J by 5 bases, with 16 bases between. The CDR3 runs to 14 residues. In germline, CDR1 is MNHNY, CDR2 SVGAGI (reference sequence). CDR3 residues: CASSPLDLGETQYF. Here the CDR3 DNA reads TGTGCCAGCAGCCCACTAGACCTGGGGGAGACCCAGTACTTC.

The chain uses TRBV6-5 and TRBJ2-1; 9 bases are shared with TRBD2. CDR1 is MNHEY, CDR2 SVGAGI, per germline. Trimming cost V 0 bases and J 5 bases; bases outside gene matches: 5. This CDR3 has 16 amino acids. This CDR3 reads CASSYSMTSGNNEQFF. CDR3 coding DNA: TGTGCCAGCAGTTACTCGATGACTAGCGGAAACAATGAGCAGTTCTTC.